These 20 T cell receptor beta chains originate from one sample sequenced in a study of T cell responses to AZD1222 COVID-19 vaccine. The assay was immunoSEQ multiplex PCR, and TCRdb's table has in-frame clones only and misses some. Of some 180,000 clones detected, over 85% appear once; the ten largest clones hold over 1.5%. Source: peripheral blood, taken on day 0 of AZD1222 vaccination. The receptors stem from an adult in good health.

The chain links TRBV4-1 to TRBJ1-3; D is unresolved. CDR3 length: 18 amino acids. Trimming took off 0 bases at V and 3 bases at J, with 18 bases between the two ends. Germline V gene lookup returns CDR1 MGHRA and CDR2 YSYEKL. The CDR3 DNA is TGCGCCAGCAGCCAAGATAACACTGGAACGTTTATTGGAAACACCATATATTTT. Translated, it gives CASSQDNTGTFIGNTIYF.

V usage is TRBV19 and J usage is TRBJ1-5; D is uncertain. This CDR3 region has 17 residues. The V end lost 2 bases, the J end lost 0 bases, and 14 bases lay between the germline ends. Germline V gene lookup returns CDR1 LNHDA and CDR2 SQIVND (reference sequence). The CDR3 is CASSIFIGEYSNQPQHF. In DNA form, the CDR3 reads TGTGCCAGTAGTATATTTATCGGAGAATATAGCAATCAGCCCCAGCATTTT.

This chain links TRBV6-5 with TRBJ1-1, with D unclear. The germline V and J ends were trimmed by 6 bases and 8 bases, with 16 bases remaining between them. Germline V CDR1 and CDR2: MNHEY, SVGAGI. The CDR3 length is 13 residues. Written as DNA, the CDR3 is TGTGCCAGCAGCCGAACCCGTCTAGGGGAAGCTTTCTTT. Translated: CASSRTRLGEAFF.

The chain recombines TRBV29-1 with TRBJ2-3, with D tentatively TRBD1 or TRBD2 (5 bases each). Germline lookup yields CDR1 SQVTM and CDR2 ANQGSEA. The CDR3 loop spans 13 amino acids. The ends were cut back, 6 bases at V and 7 bases at J, with 17 bases in the middle. The CDR3 coding sequence is TGCAGCGTGTATGGGACCAGCTTAAATACGCAGTATTTT. Its translation is CSVYGTSLNTQYF.

The rearrangement joins TRBV5-1 to TRBJ1-1; D is unresolved. Germline V gene data show CDR1 as SGHRS and CDR2 as YFSETQ. The CDR3 is made up of 15 amino acids. V lost 0 bases, J lost 4 bases, and 13 bases lay in between. CDR3 sequence (DNA): TGCGCCAGCAGCTTGGACGGCGCCGAGGGCACTGAAGCTTTCTTT. This translates into CASSLDGAEGTEAFF.

The CDR3 spells CASSSYGTSTYNEQFF. The CDR3 DNA sequence: TGTGCCAGCAGCTCTTACGGGACTAGTACCTACAATGAGCAGTTCTTC. The chain employs TRBV7-9 and TRBJ2-1, with 8 bases identical to TRBD2. This CDR3 has 16 residues. The germline V gene has CDR1 SEHNR and CDR2 FQNEAQ (reference sequence). Trimming took 4 bases from V and 2 from J; bases not matched to a gene: 7.

The table lists this clone with a count of one. The chain recombines TRBV28 with TRBJ1-5; 9 bases match TRBD1. The CDR3 is 17 amino acids. Trimming at V came to 5 bases and at J to 0 bases, leaving 8 bases not matched to a gene. Per germline, CDR1 MDHEN and CDR2 SYDVKM. The CDR3 here is CASSTGTGIYSNQPQHF. The CDR3, as DNA: TGTGCCAGCAGTACCGGGACAGGGATCTATAGCAATCAGCCCCAGCATTTT.

The V gene is TRBV4-3, the J gene TRBJ1-3, with D unclear. Trimming removed 1 base from V and 0 bases from J, with 13 bases in between. This CDR3 is 17 amino acids long. Germline loops: CDR1 LGHNA, CDR2 YSLEER. The CDR3 nucleotides read TGCGCCAGCAGCCAAGCGGAACGAACGTTCTCTGGAAACACCATATATTTT. It codes for CASSQAERTFSGNTIYF.

The V and J genes are TRBV11-2 and TRBJ2-2; TRBD1 matches 8 bases. Germline lookup yields CDR1 SGHAT and CDR2 FQNNGV. V lost 5 bases, J lost 7 bases, and 15 bases stayed unmatched. This CDR3 has 17 residues. As DNA, the CDR3 is TGTGCCAGCAGCCTTCACCCCTATACAGGGGGTGGCGGGGAGCTGTTTTTT. Translation gives CASSLHPYTGGGGELFF.

This chain links TRBV7-2 with TRBJ2-3; possible D gene TRBD1, 6 bases. CDR1 SGHTA and CDR2 FQGNSA come from the germline V gene. The CDR3 is 14 amino acids. V shed 4 bases and J shed 5 bases, with 13 bases lying between them. The CDR3 DNA reads as TGTGCCAGCAGCTCTTCAGGGGCGATAGATACGCAGTATTTT. Translation gives CASSSSGAIDTQYF.

The genes are TRBV2 and TRBJ2-7; 9 nucleotides line up with TRBD1. V was pared by 4 bases and J by 2 bases, with 3 bases of the junction left unmatched. This CDR3 has 14 residues. CDR1 and CDR2 from the germline V gene are SNHLY and FYNNEI. The chain's CDR3 is CASSVQGATYEQYF. The CDR3 DNA is TGTGCCAGCAGTGTACAGGGGGCGACCTACGAGCAGTACTTC.

CDR3 bases: TGTGCCAGTAAGGGGGCTGGGACTAATGAAAAACTGTTTTTT. Amino acid sequence: CASKGAGTNEKLFF. This chain uses TRBV19 with TRBJ1-4, with TRBD1 matching 7 bases. Germline values: CDR1 LNHDA, CDR2 SQIVND (reference sequence). There are 14 residues in the CDR3. With V trimmed by 7 bases and J by 2 bases, 4 bases remained unmatched.

Notes on this clone: A much larger clone lies a single base off, so this may be a read error. The sample contains more than one DNA sequence encoding this CDR3. The CDR3 loop is CASSPGWGSNQPQHF. CDR3 DNA: TGCGCCAGTAGCCCCGGATGGGGTAGCAATCAGCCCCAGCATTTT. The V call is TRBV5-1, the J call TRBJ1-5; D is undetermined. Germline CDR1 SGHRS, CDR2 YFSETQ. CDR3 length: 15 amino acids. V lost 8 bases and J 0 bases, leaving 15 bases between the germline ends. Full variable domain (missing parts from reference TRBV5-1 and TRBJ1-5): KAGVTQTPRYLIKTRGQQVTLSCSPISGHRSVSWYQQTPGQGLQFLFEYFSETQRNKGNFPGRFSGRQFSNSRSEMNVSTLELGDSALYLCASSPGWGSNQPQHFGDGTRLSIL.

The rearrangement joins TRBV2 to TRBJ1-2; D is uncertain. This CDR3 contains 14 residues. V dropped 2 bases and J dropped 2 bases, with 9 bases sitting between them. Germline assignment: CDR1 SNHLY and CDR2 FYNNEI. CDR3 amino acids: CASSETGLNYGYTF. The CDR3 bases are TGTGCCAGCAGTGAAACGGGTTTGAACTATGGCTACACCTTC.

This rearrangement joins TRBV19 to TRBJ1-2; TRBD1 matches at 7 bases. The length of the CDR3 is 15 residues. V dropped 8 bases and J dropped 3; count of bases not matched to a gene: 12. Germline values: CDR1 LNHDA, CDR2 SQIVND (reference sequence). CDR3 protein: CASEFTGAEYYGYTF. Written as DNA, the CDR3 is TGTGCCAGTGAATTTACAGGGGCCGAGTACTATGGCTACACCTTC.

The chain links TRBV18 to TRBJ1-5, with a weak D call TRBD1 (6 bases). Germline V lookup: CDR1 KGHSH, CDR2 LQKENI. Trimming pared 1 base from V and 2 bases from J, leaving 12 bases between. The CDR3 covers 16 residues. The DNA for the CDR3 is TGTGCCAGCTCACCACGGACAGATAATGGCAATCAGCCCCAGCATTTT. Translated, it gives CASSPRTDNGNQPQHF. The variable domain in full, completed from reference TRBV18 and TRBJ1-5, reads NAGVMQNPRHLVRRRGQEARLRCSPMKGHSHVYWYRQLPEEGLKFMVYLQKENIIDESGMPKERFSAEFPKEGPSILRIQQVVRGDSAAYFCASSPRTDNGNQPQHFGDGTRLSIL.

This chain links TRBV2 with TRBJ1-1; D is perhaps TRBD1 (5 bases). Trimming removed 7 bases at V and 5 bases at J, with 14 bases between. CDR3 length equals 13 residues. CDR1 and CDR2 from the germline V gene are SNHLY and FYNNEI. The CDR3 nucleotides read TGTGCCAGCATTAGGAGACAGACGACTGAAGCTTTCTTT. This sequence encodes CASIRRQTTEAFF. The entire variable domain, with the rest obtained from reference TRBV2 and TRBJ1-1, is as follows: EPEVTQTPSHQVTQMGQEVILRCVPISNHLYFYWYRQILGQKVEFLVSFYNNEISEKSEIFDDQFSVERPDGSNFTLKIRSTKLEDSAMYFCASIRRQTTEAFFGQGTRLTVV.

The rearrangement uses TRBV18 and TRBJ1-2, with D possibly matching TRBD1 (6 bases). This CDR3 has 13 amino acids. CDR1 is KGHSH and CDR2 is LQKENI in the germline V gene. Trimming left V 5 bases short and J 5 bases short, with 12 bases between. CDR3 region: CASSTDRKYGYTF. CDR3 nucleotides: TGTGCCAGCTCAACCGACAGGAAATATGGCTACACCTTC.

V gene TRBV12-5 combines with J gene TRBJ1-5; D ambiguous. The CDR3 is made up of 14 amino acids. The V end lost 5 bases, the J end lost 1 base, and 9 bases lay between the germline ends. Per the germline V gene, CDR1 is LGHNT and CDR2 is FRNRAP. CDR3 sequence: CASGTTLSNQPQHF. The CDR3 nucleotides read TGTGCTAGTGGTACCACTTTGAGCAATCAGCCCCAGCATTTT.

V is TRBV10-2 and J is TRBJ2-7; D ambiguous. Germline CDR1 is WSHSY and CDR2 is SAAADI. Trimming stripped 5 bases from V and 4 bases from J, with 24 bases between. This CDR3 contains 17 residues. The CDR3 sequence: CASSYLHSVREAYEQYF. Written as DNA, the CDR3 is TGCGCCAGCAGTTACCTCCACTCCGTCCGTGAGGCGTACGAGCAGTACTTC.